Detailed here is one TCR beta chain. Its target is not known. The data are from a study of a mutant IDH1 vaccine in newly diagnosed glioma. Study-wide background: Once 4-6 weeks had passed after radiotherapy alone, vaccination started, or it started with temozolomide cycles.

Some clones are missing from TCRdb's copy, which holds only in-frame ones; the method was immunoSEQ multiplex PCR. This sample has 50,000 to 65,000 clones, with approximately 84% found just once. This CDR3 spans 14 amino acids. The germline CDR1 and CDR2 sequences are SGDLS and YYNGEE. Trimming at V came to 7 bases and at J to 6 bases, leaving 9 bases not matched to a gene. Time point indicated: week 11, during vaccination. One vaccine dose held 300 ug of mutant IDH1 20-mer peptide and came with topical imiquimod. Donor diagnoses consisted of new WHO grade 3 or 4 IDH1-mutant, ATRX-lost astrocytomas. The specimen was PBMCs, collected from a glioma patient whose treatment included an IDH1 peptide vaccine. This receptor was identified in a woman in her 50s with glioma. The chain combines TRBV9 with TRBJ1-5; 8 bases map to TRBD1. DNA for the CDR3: TGTGCCAGCCTTACAGGGGGAGGAGGTCAGCCCCAGCATTTT. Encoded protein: CASLTGGGGQPQHF.